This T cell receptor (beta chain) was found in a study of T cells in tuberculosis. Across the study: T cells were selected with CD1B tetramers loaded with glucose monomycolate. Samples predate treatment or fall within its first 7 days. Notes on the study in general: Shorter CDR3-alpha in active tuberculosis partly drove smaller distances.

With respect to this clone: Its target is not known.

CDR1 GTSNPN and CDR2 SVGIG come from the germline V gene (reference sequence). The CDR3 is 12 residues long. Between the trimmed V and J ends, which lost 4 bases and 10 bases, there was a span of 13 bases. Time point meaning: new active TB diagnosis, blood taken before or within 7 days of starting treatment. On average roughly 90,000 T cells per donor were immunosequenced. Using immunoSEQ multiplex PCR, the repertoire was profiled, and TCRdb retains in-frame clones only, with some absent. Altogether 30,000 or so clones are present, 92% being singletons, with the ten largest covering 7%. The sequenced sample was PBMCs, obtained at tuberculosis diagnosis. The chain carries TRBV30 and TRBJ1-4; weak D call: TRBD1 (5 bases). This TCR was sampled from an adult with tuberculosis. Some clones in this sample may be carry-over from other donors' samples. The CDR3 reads CAWKSGLVKLFF. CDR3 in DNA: TGTGCCTGGAAGTCAGGGCTCGTAAAACTGTTTTTT.